This TCR beta chain was captured by sequencing in a study of cytomegalovirus exposure and HLA in healthy donors. A note on this clone: The sample has other DNA sequences that encode this CDR3 too.

The ends lost 4 bases at V and 7 bases at J; junction bases unmatched: 8. The germline CDR1 and CDR2 sequences are SGDLS and YYNGEE. This CDR3 comprises 14 residues. A multiplex PCR was run with 60 Vbeta primers and 13 Jbeta primers. TCRdb's table, derived via immunoSEQ multiplex PCR, lists solely in-frame clones and lacks some. The sample consists of about 150,000 clones, just under 75% of them appearing once. Sequenced input: PBMCs. This TCR was sampled from a woman younger than 35 in good health and CMV-seronegative. The V gene is TRBV9, the J gene TRBJ1-2, with TRBD1 matching 9 bases. The CDR3 coding sequence is TGTGCCAGCAGCACCACAGGGGGCGCTGGTGGCTACACCTTC. Its translation is CASSTTGGAGGYTF.